Presented here are 11 T cell receptor beta chains from one specimen sequenced in a study of blood T cell repertoires in COVID-19. Measured with immunoSEQ multiplex PCR; TCRdb has only the in-frame clones, and not every one. The sample has 55,000 to 65,000 clones, about 93% seen once. Sample: peripheral blood. The receptors were gathered from a woman of 80 years or more with active COVID-19.

The rearrangement links TRBV5-1 to TRBJ2-3; the D is unclear. V was pared by 0 bases and J by 0 bases, with 11 bases between. In germline, CDR1 is SGHRS, CDR2 YFSETQ. This CDR3 comprises 16 residues. Here the CDR3 DNA reads TGCGCCAGCAGCTTGGCCCCAGATTCTAGCACAGATACGCAGTATTTT. As protein: CASSLAPDSSTDTQYF. The variable domain in full, with the rest retrieved from reference TRBV5-1 and TRBJ2-3, is KAGVTQTPRYLIKTRGQQVTLSCSPISGHRSVSWYQQTPGQGLQFLFEYFSETQRNKGNFPGRFSGRQFSNSRSEMNVSTLELGDSALYLCASSLAPDSSTDTQYFGPGTRLTVL.

This chain connects TRBV6-6 to TRBJ1-1, with 7 bases aligning to TRBD1. This CDR3 is built from 14 residues. V was pared by 6 bases and J by 1 base, with 5 bases of the junction left unmatched. The germline V gene has CDR1 MNHNY and CDR2 SVGAGI (reference sequence). The CDR3 loop reads CASRTSGGNTEAFF. CDR3 in DNA: TGTGCCAGCAGAACTTCAGGGGGGAACACTGAAGCTTTCTTT.

The chain is built from TRBV5-4 and TRBJ2-2; the D is unclear. This CDR3 has 16 amino acids. With 0 bases removed from V and 1 base from J, the gap between germline ends came to 10 bases. Germline CDR1 reads SGHNT; CDR2 reads YYREEE (reference sequence). In DNA, the CDR3 is TGTGCCAGCAGCTTGGCCTTTGTCGGGAACACCGGGGAGCTGTTTTTT. This codes for CASSLAFVGNTGELFF.

V and J are TRBV19 and TRBJ2-5; 11 nucleotides agree with TRBD1. The CDR3 covers 15 residues. Per the germline V gene, CDR1 is LNHDA and CDR2 is SQIVND (reference sequence). J was trimmed by 4 bases and V by 5 bases; bases with no gene match: 6. CDR3 in DNA: TGTGCCAGTAGTGGGACAGGGGGATCTCGAGAGACCCAGTACTTC. Its protein is CASSGTGGSRETQYF.

The chain links TRBV6-6 to TRBJ2-5; the D is unclear. Trimming cost V 5 bases and J 1 base, with 14 bases left between them. CDR1 MNHNY and CDR2 SVGAGI come from the germline V gene (reference sequence). There are 15 residues in the CDR3. This chain's CDR3 is CASSPPGDLQETQYF. The DNA for the CDR3 is TGTGCCAGCAGTCCCCCGGGTGATCTCCAAGAGACCCAGTACTTC.

The chain combines TRBV19 with TRBJ2-3; possible D gene TRBD1, 6 bases. The CDR3 contains 14 residues. The germline V gene encodes CDR1 LNHDA and CDR2 SQIVND (reference sequence). The V gene lost 5 bases and the J gene lost 6 bases, with 15 bases spanning the gap. The CDR3 nucleotides are TGTGCCAGTAGTTTAAGGACAGTGGACGATACGCAGTATTTT. This encodes CASSLRTVDDTQYF.

The chain is built from TRBV14 and TRBJ1-1, with D possibly TRBD1 on 5 matching bases. The CDR3 is made up of 14 amino acids. Germline loops: CDR1 SGHDN, CDR2 FVKESK. Between the trimmed V and J ends, which lost 4 bases and 5 bases, there was a span of 14 bases. CDR3 protein: CASSRGLKGTEAFF. The DNA for the CDR3 is TGTGCCAGCAGCCGGGGACTGAAAGGGACTGAAGCTTTCTTT.

The chain combines TRBV18 with TRBJ1-2; TRBD1 agrees at 9 bases. This CDR3 has 13 amino acids. Germline V gives CDR1 KGHSH, CDR2 LQKENI. With 3 bases clipped from V and 8 bases from J, the junction kept 4 bases outside the gene matches. The chain's CDR3 is CASSPDRGYGYTF. DNA of the CDR3: TGTGCCAGCTCACCGGACAGGGGCTACGGCTACACCTTC.

V is TRBV19 and J is TRBJ2-5; 8 bases fit TRBD1. CDR3 length: 17 amino acids. Germline V lookup: CDR1 LNHDA, CDR2 SQIVND (reference sequence). The junction had 17 bases not matched to a gene; V was cut back by 10 bases and J by 1 base. DNA for the CDR3: TGTGCCACCTCCCAGACAGGGATCAGGGGGCCCCAAGAGACCCAGTACTTC. The encoded protein is CATSQTGIRGPQETQYF.

The CDR3 protein is CASSPDSGSSYNEQFF. The CDR3 DNA is TGTGCCAGCAGCCCGGATAGCGGGAGCTCCTACAATGAGCAGTTCTTC. The V call is TRBV7-2, the J call TRBJ2-1; 9 bases align to TRBD2. In germline, CDR1 is SGHTA, CDR2 FQGNSA. J was trimmed by 0 bases and V by 5 bases; bases with no gene match: 5. CDR3 length: 16 amino acids.

CDR3 DNA: TGTGCCAGCGGCAGGACACTGGCGGGGGAGCAGTACTTC. Translating gives CASGRTLAGEQYF. This sequence joins TRBV6-5 and TRBJ2-7, with D perhaps matching TRBD2 (6 bases). This CDR3 is built from 13 residues. Trimming pared 8 bases from V and 7 bases from J, leaving 18 bases between. Per germline, CDR1 MNHEY and CDR2 SVGAGI.